Below, 30 T cell receptor beta chains from the same sample are listed, as sequenced in a study of cytomegalovirus exposure and HLA in healthy donors. 60 Vbeta and 13 Jbeta primers were used in PCR. Sequenced by immunoSEQ multiplex PCR; TCRdb stores in-frame clones only, minus some. The sample consists of about 230,000 clones, roughly 91% of them appearing once. The sample taken for sequencing was PBMCs. The receptors derive from a woman aged 18-29 years in good health and CMV-seronegative.

The rearrangement uses TRBV21-1 and TRBJ2-1; the DNA was not used to check the table's D call, TRBD1. TRBV21-1 is described as a pseudogene. The CDR3 spans 11 residues. CDR3 region: CAIYRGYEQFF. Here the CDR3 DNA reads TGTGCCATATACAGGGGATATGAGCAGTTCTTC.

This chain links TRBV5-1 with TRBJ2-1, with D possibly being TRBD2 (5 bases). The CDR3 totals 16 residues. CDR1 and CDR2 from the germline V gene are SGHRS and YFSETQ. Trimming shortened V by 0 bases and J by 2 bases, and 12 bases separated the two germline ends. The CDR3 loop reads CASSLDPGIAYNEQFF. CDR3 coding DNA: TGCGCCAGCAGCTTGGATCCGGGGATCGCCTACAATGAGCAGTTCTTC. Complete variable domain (other parts from reference TRBV5-1 and TRBJ2-1): KAGVTQTPRYLIKTRGQQVTLSCSPISGHRSVSWYQQTPGQGLQFLFEYFSETQRNKGNFPGRFSGRQFSNSRSEMNVSTLELGDSALYLCASSLDPGIAYNEQFFGPGTRLTVL.

The chain recombines TRBV27 with TRBJ1-2; 11 bases align to TRBD1. Germline V lookup: CDR1 MNHEY, CDR2 SMNVEV (reference sequence). Unmatched junction bases numbered 5, after V lost 6 bases and J lost 5 bases. The CDR3 loop spans 14 amino acids. CDR3 bases: TGTGCCAGCAGCCAGGGACAGGGGGAGTATGGCTACACCTTC. Protein product: CASSQGQGEYGYTF.

V gene TRBV27 combines with J gene TRBJ1-6, with 7 bases identical to TRBD1. In germline, CDR1 is MNHEY, CDR2 SMNVEV (reference sequence). The trim removed 4 bases at V and 6 bases at J, leaving 6 bases unmatched. CDR3 length equals 15 residues. The CDR3 loop is CASSSQGGINSPLHF. In DNA, the CDR3 is TGTGCCAGCAGTTCCCAGGGGGGAATTAATTCACCCCTCCACTTT.

This chain links TRBV11-2 with TRBJ2-2, with 7 bases that match TRBD1. The germline CDR1 and CDR2 sequences are SGHAT and FQNNGV. The CDR3 has 16 residues. V was clipped by 4 bases and J by 0 bases; unmatched bases: 5. The DNA for the CDR3 is TGTGCCAGCAGCTCTACACAGGGGACGAACACCGGGGAGCTGTTTTTT. It encodes CASSSTQGTNTGELFF. The full variable domain, rest sourced from reference TRBV11-2 and TRBJ2-2, is EAGVAQSPRYKIIEKRQSVAFWCNPISGHATLYWYQQILGQGPKLLIQFQNNGVVDDSQLPKDRFSAERLKGVDSTLKIQPAKLEDSAVYLCASSSTQGTNTGELFFGEGSRLTVL.

The rearrangement links TRBV7-9 to TRBJ1-1, with 7 bases fitting TRBD1. CDR3 length: 12 amino acids. Germline assignment: CDR1 SEHNR and CDR2 FQNEAQ (reference sequence). V was pared by 8 bases and J by 11 bases, with 11 bases of the junction left unmatched. The CDR3 region has the DNA TGTGCCAGCGGAACCTCGGGACAGTCGGCTTTCTTT. It is translated as CASGTSGQSAFF.

The CDR3 sequence: CASSPGSGGVQETQYF. CDR3 DNA sequence: TGTGCCAGCTCACCAGGGAGCGGGGGGGTCCAAGAGACCCAGTACTTC. The genes are TRBV18 and TRBJ2-5, with 10 nucleotides matching TRBD2. V lost 2 bases to trimming and J lost 1 base; unmatched junction nucleotides: 4. Germline values: CDR1 KGHSH, CDR2 LQKENI. The CDR3 consists of 16 residues.

The chain joins TRBV5-4 to TRBJ1-2; D remains ambiguous. V lost 4 bases and J 1 base, leaving 14 bases between the germline ends. The CDR3 is made up of 15 amino acids. Germline V gene lookup returns CDR1 SGHNT and CDR2 YYREEE (reference sequence). CDR3: CASSLRTVVNYGYTF. For the CDR3, the DNA is TGTGCCAGCAGCCTGCGGACTGTGGTTAACTATGGCTACACCTTC.

The genes are TRBV20-1 and TRBJ2-1, with D perhaps TRBD1 (5 bases). Trimming stripped 0 bases from V and 14 bases from J, with 11 bases between. Looked up from germline, CDR1 is DFQATT and CDR2 is SNEGSKA (reference sequence). This CDR3 contains 11 residues. CDR3 DNA: TGCAGTGCTAGAGATAACCAGGGAAAGTTCTTC. Translated, it gives CSARDNQGKFF.

V gene TRBV2 combines with J gene TRBJ1-5; weak D call: TRBD1 (6 bases). V gave up 6 bases and J gave up 7 bases, with 22 bases separating them. From germline, CDR1 is SNHLY and CDR2 FYNNEI. CDR3 length equals 16 residues. This CDR3 is CASSRGGRGGSQPQHF. As DNA, the CDR3 is TGTGCCAGCAGCCGAGGGGGACGGGGTGGTTCGCAGCCCCAGCATTTT.

Comments on this clone: The junction does not match germline at one end; this may be a read error. V and J are TRBV7-9 and TRBJ2-7, with 12 nucleotides matching TRBD2. Germline-derived CDR1 and CDR2 are SEHNR and FQNEAQ (reference sequence). The length of the CDR3 is 17 residues. CDR3 sequence (DNA): TGTTCCAGCAGCTTAGTTGCGACTAGCGGGGGATTCTACGAGCAGTACTTC. It is translated as CSSSLVATSGGFYEQYF.

The J gene is TRBJ2-1, the V gene TRBV30; possibly TRBD2 for D (5 bases). V dropped 3 bases and J dropped 7 bases, with 19 bases sitting between them. CDR1 and CDR2 from the germline V gene are GTSNPN and SVGIG (reference sequence). The CDR3 spans 15 residues. The CDR3 nucleotides read TGTGCCTGGAGCGGCCTGAGCGGCATAGGGAATGAGCAGTTCTTC. The encoded protein is CAWSGLSGIGNEQFF.

The V and J genes are TRBV5-1 and TRBJ2-7; 8 bases fit TRBD2. Germline V gives CDR1 SGHRS, CDR2 YFSETQ. CDR3 length: 16 residues. J gave up 0 bases and V 5 bases, and 10 bases lay outside the gene matches. CDR3 in DNA: TGCGCCAGCAGAAAGGGGGTAGCGGGATTCTCCTACGAGCAGTACTTC. Its protein is CASRKGVAGFSYEQYF.

The V call is TRBV6-5, the J call TRBJ1-5; TRBD1 agrees at 8 bases. Trimming took 6 bases from V and 5 from J; bases not matched to a gene: 3. Germline V gene lookup returns CDR1 MNHEY and CDR2 SVGAGI. This CDR3 is 13 amino acids long. Written as DNA, the CDR3 is TGTGCCAGCAGCGACAGGGGTGATCAGCCCCAGCATTTT. It codes for CASSDRGDQPQHF.

The chain couples TRBV2 to TRBJ2-7; 9 bases agree with TRBD1. The trim removed 5 bases at V and 3 bases at J, leaving 11 bases unmatched. Germline CDR1 is SNHLY and CDR2 is FYNNEI. The CDR3 is made up of 16 amino acids. The CDR3 sequence is CASSRTGERYFYEQYF. DNA of the CDR3: TGTGCCAGCAGTCGGACAGGGGAACGCTACTTCTACGAGCAGTACTTC.

This clone was counted once. V gene TRBV19 combines with J gene TRBJ1-2; D is perhaps TRBD1 (5 bases). Deletions cut 2 bases from V and 2 bases from J, with 9 bases between. The CDR3 extends over 14 amino acids. Germline V gene data show CDR1 as LNHDA and CDR2 as SQIVND (reference sequence). CDR3 loop: CASSIKGLNYGYTF. In DNA form, the CDR3 reads TGTGCCAGTAGTATAAAGGGACTAAACTATGGCTACACCTTC.

V usage is TRBV5-6 and J usage is TRBJ1-1, with 10 bases matching TRBD1. The CDR3 has 14 residues. Per the germline V gene, CDR1 is SGHDT and CDR2 is YYEEEE. The ends lost 3 bases at V and 5 bases at J; junction bases unmatched: 4. The CDR3 bases are TGTGCCAGCAGCTGGGACAGGGGTAGGACTGAAGCTTTCTTT. It codes for CASSWDRGRTEAFF.

The chain is built from TRBV4-3 and TRBJ2-3, with TRBD2 identical over 8 bases. V lost 4 bases and J lost 6; bases outside the gene matches: 3. This CDR3 contains 13 residues. Germline CDR1 LGHNA, CDR2 YSLEER. CDR3 DNA sequence: TGCGCCAGCAGCCTAGGCGGGAGGGATACGCAGTATTTT. The encoded protein is CASSLGGRDTQYF.

The chain carries TRBV11-2 and TRBJ1-1; D uncertain. Looked up from germline, CDR1 is SGHAT and CDR2 is FQNNGV. V was pared by 2 bases and J by 4 bases, with 8 bases between. The CDR3 has 13 amino acids. CDR3 nucleotides: TGTGCCAGCAGCTTAACGAAGAGCACTGAAGCTTTCTTT. Protein product: CASSLTKSTEAFF.

The chain recombines TRBV5-1 with TRBJ1-3; the D is unclear. Germline CDR1 and CDR2: SGHRS and YFSETQ. The CDR3 contains 16 residues. Deletions cut 0 bases from V and 0 bases from J, with 10 bases between. The CDR3 nucleotides read TGCGCCAGCAGCTTGGAACCCCCAGGCTCTGGAAACACCATATATTTT. Translating it yields CASSLEPPGSGNTIYF.

The chain recombines TRBV11-2 with TRBJ2-7, with 10 bases matching TRBD2. The CDR3 consists of 17 residues. V trimming: 6 bases; J trimming: 5 bases; junction bases outside the gene matches: 16. CDR1 and CDR2 from the germline V gene are SGHAT and FQNNGV. The CDR3 nucleotides read TGTGCCAGCAGATTCCCCCCCAGGGCTAGCGGGAGCCACGAGCAGTACTTC. As protein: CASRFPPRASGSHEQYF.

This clone was seen only a few times. The chain joins TRBV25-1 to TRBJ1-1, with D tentatively TRBD1 (6 bases). Germline values: CDR1 MGHDK, CDR2 SYGVNS. This CDR3 spans 15 amino acids. V lost 9 bases, J lost 0 bases, and 17 bases lay in between. DNA of the CDR3: TGTGCCAGTATGAGTAACAGGGCAATGAACACTGAAGCTTTCTTT. Its protein is CASMSNRAMNTEAFF.

The rearrangement joins TRBV9 to TRBJ2-1; possibly TRBD2 for D (6 bases). This CDR3 is 14 amino acids long. V was clipped by 0 bases and J by 9 bases, with 13 bases between them. CDR1 and CDR2 from the germline V gene are SGDLS and YYNGEE. The CDR3 protein is CASSVAGEGSEQFF. CDR3 nucleotide sequence: TGTGCCAGCAGCGTAGCGGGAGAGGGTAGTGAGCAGTTCTTC.

This chain uses TRBV19 with TRBJ2-3; no firm D call. Germline V gene lookup returns CDR1 LNHDA and CDR2 SQIVND (reference sequence). The CDR3 consists of 12 residues. Trimming removed 5 bases at V and 1 base at J, with 4 bases between. Written as DNA, the CDR3 is TGTGCCAGTAGTTTCGGCACAGATACGCAGTATTTT. It specifies CASSFGTDTQYF.

The chain recombines TRBV27 with TRBJ1-2; D is unclear. This CDR3 has 15 residues. Germline CDR1 reads MNHEY; CDR2 reads SMNVEV (reference sequence). V lost 3 bases, J lost 8 bases, and 19 bases lay in between. The CDR3: CASSLTTINSGGYTF. CDR3 DNA sequence: TGTGCCAGCAGTTTGACCACTATAAATTCGGGAGGCTACACCTTC.

This clone was observed once. The genes are TRBV2 and TRBJ2-1; D unclear. Germline-derived CDR1 and CDR2 are SNHLY and FYNNEI. The V end was cut by 10 bases, the J end by 5 bases, with 12 bases between. This CDR3 has 12 amino acids. The CDR3 DNA is TGTGCCACCGCGGCCTTTAACAATGAGCAGTTCTTC. Amino acids: CATAAFNNEQFF.

The CDR3 spells CASSPGGSGNTIYF. The CDR3 bases are TGTGCCAGCTCACCGGGCGGGTCTGGAAACACCATATATTTT. This sequence joins TRBV18 and TRBJ1-3; D unclear. Deletions cut 3 bases from V and 1 base from J, with 7 bases between. This CDR3 region has 14 residues. Germline V gene lookup returns CDR1 KGHSH and CDR2 LQKENI.

The chain combines TRBV7-9 with TRBJ2-3; D may be TRBD1 (5 bases). The length of the CDR3 is 16 residues. Germline V lookup: CDR1 SEHNR, CDR2 FQNEAQ (reference sequence). Trimming cost V 1 base and J 2 bases, with 13 bases left between them. The CDR3 DNA is TGTGCCAGCAGCTTAGATGGGGCAGGGAACACAGATACGCAGTATTTT. Its translation is CASSLDGAGNTDTQYF.

Note on this clone: An end of the junction does not agree with germline; a read error may underlie this. The V and J genes are TRBV15 and TRBJ1-2; no definite D call. The length of the CDR3 is 13 residues. In germline, CDR1 is LNHNV, CDR2 YYDKDF (reference sequence). This chain's CDR3 is CATSRDKNYGYTF. The CDR3 DNA is TGTGCCACCAGCAGAGACAAAAACTACGGCTACACCTTC.

The chain uses TRBV27 and TRBJ2-7; D may be TRBD2 (6 bases). CDR3 length equals 14 residues. Trimming removed 5 bases from V and 3 bases from J, with 14 bases in between. Germline CDR1 reads MNHEY; CDR2 reads SMNVEV (reference sequence). This chain's CDR3 is CASSPFSEGYEQYF. CDR3 nucleotides: TGTGCCAGCAGTCCCTTTTCGGAGGGCTACGAGCAGTACTTC.